The rows below give T cell receptor beta chains drawn from one sample of a study of control samples from healthy donors and cancer patients. The protocol was immunoSEQ multiplex PCR, while the TCRdb copy is restricted to in-frame clones and leaves out a portion. This table has some 120,000 clones, around 93% appearing once. Sequences were obtained from blood. Every receptor here comes from a man younger than 35 in good health. Both conserved end residues are part of each CDR3. The D gene is left open where the match is weak. A clone size is listed for some rows: how often the clone was seen (once, few, many), or a class if it is expanded.

clone_size,j_call,d_call,v_call,cdr3_nt,cdr3_aa
-,TRBJ1-1,-,TRBV18,TGTGCCAGCTCGCGGACGGGGTGGGACACTGAAGCTTTCTTT,CASSRTGWDTEAFF
-,TRBJ1-5,-,TRBV11-2,TGTGCCAGCAGCTTATTCCCGAGCTGGCAGGCTCCCCAGCATTTT,CASSLFPSWQAPQHF
-,TRBJ2-1,-,TRBV5-1,TGCGCCAGCAGCTTGGCCTTGGCAAACAATGAGCAGTTCTTC,CASSLALANNEQFF
once,TRBJ1-2,-,TRBV4-1,TGCGCCAGCAGCCACCCGACAGGAATCCGTGGCTACACCTTC,CASSHPTGIRGYTF
-,TRBJ1-2,TRBD1,TRBV6-6,TGTGCCAGCAGTCGAATGACGACAGGGCCAAACTATGGCTACACCTTC,CASSRMTTGPNYGYTF
-,TRBJ2-7,TRBD2,TRBV7-2,TGTGCCAGCAGCTCGGGACTAGCGGGGGGTGAGCAGTACTTC,CASSSGLAGGEQYF
-,TRBJ2-7,-,TRBV7-9,TGTGCCAGCAGCCCGGTAAAGGGCGGTGCCTACGAGCAGTACTTC,CASSPVKGGAYEQYF
once,TRBJ2-3,TRBD1,TRBV5-1,TGCGCCAGCAGCTTGGCCCTGACAGGGGGCACAGATACGCAGTATTTT,CASSLALTGGTDTQYF
-,TRBJ1-4,-,TRBV3-1/TRBV3-2,TGTGCCAGCAGCCAAGTAGTGGGGGCGCGGGGGGTTGAAAAACTGTTTTTT,CASSQVVGARGVEKLFF
once,TRBJ1-6,-,TRBV19,TGTGCCAGTAGTATACAGGGTGAGGTGGATAATTCACCCCTCCACTTT,CASSIQGEVDNSPLHF
once,TRBJ2-7,-,TRBV9,TGTGCCAGCAGCTATGACTCCAACTCCTACGAGCAGTACTTC,CASSYDSNSYEQYF
-,TRBJ1-1,TRBD1,TRBV4-1,TGCGCCAGCAGCCACAGACAGGGGATTATTTCTGAAGCTTTCTTT,CASSHRQGIISEAFF
-,TRBJ2-3,TRBD1,TRBV10-2,TGCGCCAGCAGGACAGGGGGAATCACAGATACGCAGTATTTT,CASRTGGITDTQYF
-,TRBJ2-7,-,TRBV13,TGTGCCAGCAGCTTATCCCCGGGGGGCAGGGGAGAGCAGTACTTC,CASSLSPGGRGEQYF
-,TRBJ2-7,-,TRBV12-5,TGTGCTAGTGGTTTGGTAAAGTTTGCCGAGCAGTACTTC,CASGLVKFAEQYF
-,TRBJ1-1,TRBD1,TRBV29-1,TGCAGCGTTCCCTACAGGGGGAGAGACACTGAAGCTTTCTTT,CSVPYRGRDTEAFF
-,TRBJ1-1,TRBD1,TRBV7-9,TGTGCCAGCAGCCAGGGACAGGACGCTGAAGCTTTCTTT,CASSQGQDAEAFF
-,TRBJ2-7,-,TRBV18,TGTGCCAGCTCACCAACCGTCAGGGTTTCCTACGAGCAGTACTTC,CASSPTVRVSYEQYF
-,TRBJ2-7,-,TRBV9,TGTGCCAGCAGCCTCGGTAAGGTAGGTGCCGAGAGCGAGCAGTACTTC,CASSLGKVGAESEQYF
-,TRBJ2-5,TRBD2,TRBV11-2,TGTGCCAGCACCTCGAGCGGGGGGGCACTTTCAGAGACCCAGTACTTC,CASTSSGGALSETQYF
-,TRBJ2-4,-,TRBV30,TGTGCCTGGAGTGTAGGTCCCGGGGCCCAAAACATTCAGTACTTC,CAWSVGPGAQNIQYF
-,TRBJ2-7,-,TRBV4-1,TGCGCCAGCAGCCCCTTTCACACCGGGACGCCGGGCTACGAGCAGTACTTC,CASSPFHTGTPGYEQYF
-,TRBJ2-1,-,TRBV10-3,TGTGCCATCAGTGGGGCACAGGGAAACAATGAGCAGTTCTTC,CAISGAQGNNEQFF
-,TRBJ1-2,-,TRBV5-6,TGTGCCAGCAGCTTAGATGAATATCCTGGCTACACCTTC,CASSLDEYPGYTF
-,TRBJ2-1,TRBD1,TRBV3-1/TRBV3-2,TGTGCCAGCGGGGGACAGGGAAACAATGAGCAGTTCTTC,CASGGQGNNEQFF
-,TRBJ1-1,-,TRBV4-1,TGCGCCAGCAGCCAAGGGCCAGCTACGAACACTGAAGCTTTCTTT,CASSQGPATNTEAFF
-,TRBJ1-3,-,TRBV9,TGTGCCAGCAGCGATTACAGACGGGAGGCCTCTGGAAACACCATATATTTT,CASSDYRREASGNTIYF
few,TRBJ2-7,-,TRBV6-6,TGTGCCAGCACCCGGGACGGGAGCTCCTACGAGCAGTACTTC,CASTRDGSSYEQYF
-,TRBJ1-3,TRBD1,TRBV4-1,TGCGCCAGCAGCAACCGACCTTACGGGGACAGGGGGAAACCTGGAAACACCATATATTTT,CASSNRPYGDRGKPGNTIYF
-,TRBJ2-5,-,TRBV6-5,TGTGCCAGCAGTTACAGGGGAGAGACCCAGTACTTC,CASSYRGETQYF
-,TRBJ2-1,TRBD2,TRBV30,TGTGGGTGGCTAGCGGGGGGATTCTCCTACAATGAGCAGTTCTTC,CGWLAGGFSYNEQFF
-,TRBJ2-1,TRBD2,TRBV5-6,TGTGCCAGCAGCTTGGAAACTAGCGGGGGACGCAACTACAATGAGCAGTTCTTC,CASSLETSGGRNYNEQFF
-,TRBJ1-2,-,TRBV7-2,TGTGCCAGCAGCTTAATCGGGGGCGGCTATGGCTACACCTTC,CASSLIGGGYGYTF
-,TRBJ1-1,-,TRBV6-6,TGTGCCTCTAGGGGAACGAACACTGAAGCTTTCTTT,CASRGTNTEAFF
-,TRBJ1-1,-,TRBV24-1,TGTGCCACCGGGCGAAGTTGTCAGGGGAACACTGAAGCTTTCTTT,CATGRSCQGNTEAFF
few,TRBJ2-5,TRBD2,TRBV5-1,TGCGCCAGCAGCTTGGCCGGGACTAGCGGGGAGACCCAGTACTTC,CASSLAGTSGETQYF
-,TRBJ2-3,-,TRBV6-2/TRBV6-3,TGTGCCAGCAGTTACGGTGGAGGGAACACAGATACGCAGTATTTT,CASSYGGGNTDTQYF
once,TRBJ2-2,-,TRBV3-1/TRBV3-2,TGTGCCAGCAGCCCCCTAGCCGGGGAGCTGTTTTTT,CASSPLAGELFF
-,TRBJ2-1,-,TRBV5-1,TGCGCCAGCTCCGAACAGGGTAGCTCCTACAATGAGCAGTTCTTC,CASSEQGSSYNEQFF
-,TRBJ1-2,-,TRBV7-9,TGTGCCAGCAGTGGGGGGTCCCGCTATGGCTACACCTTC,CASSGGSRYGYTF
once,TRBJ1-1,-,TRBV12-3/TRBV12-4,TGTGCCAGCAGCAGGGGAGATGAAGCTTTCTTT,CASSRGDEAFF
-,TRBJ1-2,-,TRBV5-4,TGTGCCAGCAGCTTGGCGTCCGTCTATGGCTACACCTTC,CASSLASVYGYTF
-,TRBJ2-7,-,TRBV27,TGTGCCAGCAGTTTATCAGGGAGGAACGAGCAGTACTTC,CASSLSGRNEQYF
-,TRBJ2-7,-,TRBV5-4,TGTGCCAGCAGCTTCGGCAGGGCGGGTGAGCAGTACTTC,CASSFGRAGEQYF
-,TRBJ2-1,TRBD1,TRBV5-4,TGTGCCAGCAGCTTGCCCCAAAACAGACAGGGGAACAATGAGCAGTTCTTC,CASSLPQNRQGNNEQFF
-,TRBJ2-3,TRBD1,TRBV19,TGTGCCAGTAGTAGCCGGGACAGGGTAGAAGATACGCAGTATTTT,CASSSRDRVEDTQYF
-,TRBJ1-2,-,TRBV7-2,TGTGCCAGCAGCTTAGAACCGGGCTATGGCTACACCTTC,CASSLEPGYGYTF
-,TRBJ2-2,TRBD1,TRBV9,TGTGCCAGCAGCGTAGGGGACAGCGTAACCACCGGGGAGCTGTTTTTT,CASSVGDSVTTGELFF
-,TRBJ1-5,TRBD1,TRBV11-3,TGTGCCAGCAGCTTAGGACAGGGTGGCAATCAGCCCCAGCATTTT,CASSLGQGGNQPQHF
-,TRBJ2-3,-,TRBV28,TGTGCCAGCAGTGAAGGGGATATGAGCACAGATACGCAGTATTTT,CASSEGDMSTDTQYF
few,TRBJ2-1,-,TRBV20-1,TGCAGTGCTATTGACAGAGTCTACTCCTACAATGAGCAGTTCTTC,CSAIDRVYSYNEQFF
-,TRBJ2-3,TRBD2,TRBV6-5,TGTGCCAGCAGTAGGCTAGCGGGGGGCACAGATACGCAGTATTTT,CASSRLAGGTDTQYF
-,TRBJ2-1,-,TRBV24-1,TGTGCCACCAGTGCTCCAGGGAACAATGAGCAGTTCTTC,CATSAPGNNEQFF
-,TRBJ1-2,-,TRBV19,TGTGCCAGTAGTATAGGGACAGCCTTCTATGGCTACACCTTC,CASSIGTAFYGYTF
-,TRBJ1-5,TRBD1,TRBV5-6,TGTGCCAGCAGCACCTCGACAGGGATGGGCAATCAGCCCCAGCATTTT,CASSTSTGMGNQPQHF
-,TRBJ2-2,-,TRBV7-9,TGTGCCAGCAGTTTGGGGTCCGGGGAGCTGTTTTTT,CASSLGSGELFF
-,TRBJ1-1,-,TRBV9,TGTGCCAGCAGCCTCGAGGGGAAGGTGAACACTGAAGCTTTCTTT,CASSLEGKVNTEAFF
-,TRBJ2-5,-,TRBV7-2,TGTGCCAGCAGCCCACAGGGGAGGACGGGGAGAGAGACCCAGTACTTC,CASSPQGRTGRETQYF
-,TRBJ2-5,-,TRBV29-1,TGCAGCGTTGACCTCGGCGGGTTTGAGACCCAGTACTTC,CSVDLGGFETQYF